In this sample, the clone carrying this TCR beta chain turned up a few times. Its antigen remains unknown. Time point: pre-sensitization, week 0. Treatment defined: therapeutic diphenylcyclopropenone sensitization with weekly scalp DPC. Looked up from germline, CDR1 is LNHDA and CDR2 is SQIVND (reference sequence). Trimming removed 2 bases from V and 6 bases from J, with 8 bases in between. The length of the CDR3 is 13 residues. The data were obtained in a study of human T cells and chemical hapten exposure. Whole-study context: Donors were sensitized with 2% DPC on the upper inner arm. Study-level results: Significantly more large CDR3 similarity clusters arose among expanded TCRs than among controls.

Attachment of unique molecular identifiers to individual cDNA molecules was performed in the library. TCRdb itself ran the RACE reads through MiXCR, one entry per CDR3 protein. This table has about 300,000 distinct CDR3 sequences, about 5% appearing once. This chain connects TRBV19 to TRBJ1-5; D call uncertain. This receptor was taken from a woman aged 18-29 years with alopecia areata. Some clones in this sample may be carry-over from other donors' samples. The starting material was whole blood, obtained in connection with sensitization to the hapten diphenylcyclopropenone (DPC). The CDR3 DNA reads as TGTGCCAGTAGTATACCAGGCCGTCAGCCCCAGCATTTT. Protein sequence: CASSIPGRQPQHF. Full variable domain (remainder filled in from reference TRBV19 and TRBJ1-5): DGGITQSPKYLFRKEGQNVTLSCEQNLNHDAMYWYRQDPGQGLRLIYYSQIVNDFQKGDIAEGYSVSREKKESFPLTVTSAQKNPTAFYLCASSIPGRQPQHFGDGTRLSIL.